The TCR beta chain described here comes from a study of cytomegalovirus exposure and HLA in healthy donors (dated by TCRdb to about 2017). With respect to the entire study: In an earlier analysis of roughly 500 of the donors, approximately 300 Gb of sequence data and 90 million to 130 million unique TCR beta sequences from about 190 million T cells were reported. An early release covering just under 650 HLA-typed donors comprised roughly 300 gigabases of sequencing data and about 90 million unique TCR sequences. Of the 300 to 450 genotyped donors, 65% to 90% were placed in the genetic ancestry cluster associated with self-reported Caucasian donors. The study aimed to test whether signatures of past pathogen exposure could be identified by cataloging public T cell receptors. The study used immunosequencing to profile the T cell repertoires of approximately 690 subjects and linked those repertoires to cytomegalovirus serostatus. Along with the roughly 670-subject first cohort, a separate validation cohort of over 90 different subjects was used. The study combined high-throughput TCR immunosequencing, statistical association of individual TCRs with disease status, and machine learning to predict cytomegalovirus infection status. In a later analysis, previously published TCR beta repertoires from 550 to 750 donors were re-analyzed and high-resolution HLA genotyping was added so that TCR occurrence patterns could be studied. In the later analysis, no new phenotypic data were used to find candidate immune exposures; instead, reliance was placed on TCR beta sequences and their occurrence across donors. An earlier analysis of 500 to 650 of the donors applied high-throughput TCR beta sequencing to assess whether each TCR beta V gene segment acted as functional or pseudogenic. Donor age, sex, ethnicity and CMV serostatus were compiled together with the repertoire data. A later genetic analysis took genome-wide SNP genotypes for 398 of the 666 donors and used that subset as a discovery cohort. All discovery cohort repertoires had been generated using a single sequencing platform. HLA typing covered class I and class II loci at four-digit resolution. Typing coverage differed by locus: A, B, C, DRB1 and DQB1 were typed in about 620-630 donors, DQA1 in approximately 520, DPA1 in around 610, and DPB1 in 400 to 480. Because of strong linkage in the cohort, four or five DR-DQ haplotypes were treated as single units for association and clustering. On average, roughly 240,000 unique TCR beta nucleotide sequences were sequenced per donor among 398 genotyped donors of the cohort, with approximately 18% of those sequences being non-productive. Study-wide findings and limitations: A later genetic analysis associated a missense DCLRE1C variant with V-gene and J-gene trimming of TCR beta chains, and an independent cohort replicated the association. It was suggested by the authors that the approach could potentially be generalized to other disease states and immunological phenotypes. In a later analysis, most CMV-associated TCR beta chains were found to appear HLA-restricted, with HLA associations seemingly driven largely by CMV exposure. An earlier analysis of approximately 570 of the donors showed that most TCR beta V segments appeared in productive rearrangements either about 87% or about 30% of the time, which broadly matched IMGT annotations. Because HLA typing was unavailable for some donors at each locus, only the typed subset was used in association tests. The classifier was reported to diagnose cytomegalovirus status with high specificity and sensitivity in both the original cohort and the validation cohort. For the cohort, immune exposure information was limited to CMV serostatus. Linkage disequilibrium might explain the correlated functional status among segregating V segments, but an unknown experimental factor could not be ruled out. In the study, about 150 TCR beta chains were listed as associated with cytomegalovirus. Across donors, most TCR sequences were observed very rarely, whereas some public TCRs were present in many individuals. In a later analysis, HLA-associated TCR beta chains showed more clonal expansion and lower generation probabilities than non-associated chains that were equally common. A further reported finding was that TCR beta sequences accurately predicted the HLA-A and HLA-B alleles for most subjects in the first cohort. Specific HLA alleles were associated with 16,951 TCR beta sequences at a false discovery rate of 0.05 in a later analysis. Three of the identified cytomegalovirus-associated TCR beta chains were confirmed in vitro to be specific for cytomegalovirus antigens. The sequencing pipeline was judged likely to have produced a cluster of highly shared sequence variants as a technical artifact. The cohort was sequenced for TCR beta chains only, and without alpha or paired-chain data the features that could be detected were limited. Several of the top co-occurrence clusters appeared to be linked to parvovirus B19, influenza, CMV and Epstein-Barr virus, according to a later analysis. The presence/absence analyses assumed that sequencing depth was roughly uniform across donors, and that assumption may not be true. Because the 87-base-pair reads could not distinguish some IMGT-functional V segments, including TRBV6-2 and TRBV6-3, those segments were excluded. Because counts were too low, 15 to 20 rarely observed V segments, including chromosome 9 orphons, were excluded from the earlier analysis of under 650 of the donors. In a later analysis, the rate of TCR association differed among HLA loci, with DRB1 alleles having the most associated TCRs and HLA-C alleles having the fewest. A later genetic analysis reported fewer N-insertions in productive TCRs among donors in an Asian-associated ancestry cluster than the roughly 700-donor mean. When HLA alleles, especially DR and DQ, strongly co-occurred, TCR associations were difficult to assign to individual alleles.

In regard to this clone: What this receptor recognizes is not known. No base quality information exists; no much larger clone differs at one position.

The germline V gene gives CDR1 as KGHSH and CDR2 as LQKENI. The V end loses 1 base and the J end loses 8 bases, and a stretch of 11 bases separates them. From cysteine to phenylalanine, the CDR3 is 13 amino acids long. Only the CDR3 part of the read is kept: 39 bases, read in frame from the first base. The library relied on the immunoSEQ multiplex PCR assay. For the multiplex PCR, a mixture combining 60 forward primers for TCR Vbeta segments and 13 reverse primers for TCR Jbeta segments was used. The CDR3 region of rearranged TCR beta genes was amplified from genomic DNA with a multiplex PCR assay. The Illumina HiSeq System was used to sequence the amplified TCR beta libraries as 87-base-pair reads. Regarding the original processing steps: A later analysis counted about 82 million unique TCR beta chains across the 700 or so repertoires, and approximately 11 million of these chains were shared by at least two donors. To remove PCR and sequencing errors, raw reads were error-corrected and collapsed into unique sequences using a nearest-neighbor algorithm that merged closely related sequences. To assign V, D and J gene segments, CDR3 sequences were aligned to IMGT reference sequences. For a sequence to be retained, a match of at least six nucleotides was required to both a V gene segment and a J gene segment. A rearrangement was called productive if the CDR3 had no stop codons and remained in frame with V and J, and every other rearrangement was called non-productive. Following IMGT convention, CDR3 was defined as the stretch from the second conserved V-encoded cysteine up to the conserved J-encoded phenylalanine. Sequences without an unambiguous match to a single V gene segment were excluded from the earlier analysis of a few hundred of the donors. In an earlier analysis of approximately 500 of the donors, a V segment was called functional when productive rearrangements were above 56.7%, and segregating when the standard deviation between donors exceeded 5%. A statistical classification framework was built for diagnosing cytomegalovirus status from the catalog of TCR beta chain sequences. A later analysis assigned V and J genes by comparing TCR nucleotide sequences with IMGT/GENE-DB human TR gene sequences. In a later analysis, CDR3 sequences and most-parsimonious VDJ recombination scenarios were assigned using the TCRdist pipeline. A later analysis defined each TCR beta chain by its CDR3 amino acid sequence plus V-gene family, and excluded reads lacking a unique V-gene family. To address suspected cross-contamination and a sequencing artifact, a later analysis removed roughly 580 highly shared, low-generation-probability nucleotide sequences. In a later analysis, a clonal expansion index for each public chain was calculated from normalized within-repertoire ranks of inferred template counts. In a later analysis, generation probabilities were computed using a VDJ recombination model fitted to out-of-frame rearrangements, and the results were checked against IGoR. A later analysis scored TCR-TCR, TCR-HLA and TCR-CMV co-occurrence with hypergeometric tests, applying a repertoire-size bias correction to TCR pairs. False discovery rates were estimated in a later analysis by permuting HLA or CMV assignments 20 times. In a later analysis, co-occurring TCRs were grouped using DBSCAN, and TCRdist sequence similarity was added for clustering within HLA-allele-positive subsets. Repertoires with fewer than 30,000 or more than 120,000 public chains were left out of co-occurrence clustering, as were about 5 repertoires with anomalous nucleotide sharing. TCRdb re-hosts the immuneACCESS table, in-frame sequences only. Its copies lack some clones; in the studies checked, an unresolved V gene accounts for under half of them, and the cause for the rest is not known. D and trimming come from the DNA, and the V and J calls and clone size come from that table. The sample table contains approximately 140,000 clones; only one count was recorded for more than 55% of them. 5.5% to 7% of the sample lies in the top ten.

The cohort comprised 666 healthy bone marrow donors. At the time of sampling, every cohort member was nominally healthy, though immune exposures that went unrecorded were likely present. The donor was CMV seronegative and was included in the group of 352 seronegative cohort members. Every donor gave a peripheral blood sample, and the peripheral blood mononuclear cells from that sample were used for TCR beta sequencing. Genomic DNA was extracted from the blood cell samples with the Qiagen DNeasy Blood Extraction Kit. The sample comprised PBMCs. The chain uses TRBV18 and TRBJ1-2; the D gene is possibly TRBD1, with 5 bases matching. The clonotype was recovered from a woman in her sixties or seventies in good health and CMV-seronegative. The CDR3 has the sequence CASSPLGAGGYTF. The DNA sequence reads TGTGCCAGCTCACCACTAGGGGCGGGAGGCTACACCTTC.